Sequencing of this T cell receptor beta chain was carried out in a study of control samples from healthy donors and cancer patients. Sequenced by immunoSEQ multiplex PCR; TCRdb stores in-frame clones only, minus some. This table has under 450,000 clones, 80% to 95% appearing once. This CDR3 has 14 amino acids. The V end lost 0 bases, the J end lost 4 bases, and 9 bases lay between the germline ends. CDR1 MGHRA and CDR2 YSYEKL come from the germline V gene. The chain employs TRBV4-1 and TRBJ1-1; D not certain. This TCR derives from a man aged 40-50 years with head and neck cancer. Sequencing input: PBMCs. In nucleotides, the CDR3 is TGCGCCAGCAGCCAAGATGGTTACAGCACTGAAGCTTTCTTT. Its protein product is CASSQDGYSTEAFF.